This T cell receptor (beta chain) derives from a study of T cell repertoires in cytomegalovirus infection. Study background: Public TCR beta signatures marked donors with CMV infection and the matching HLA.

Study results and caveats: Within the response measured ex vivo, HLA-C-restricted CMV-specific TCR beta clonotypes were dominant. Cumulative frequency (of public TCR beta family members) identified carriers of CMV plus the relevant HLA.

TCRdb called the reads again in MiXCR, with one record for every CDR3 protein. This repertoire shows roughly 320,000 distinct CDR3 sequences, roughly a tenth found once; its top ten account for approximately 2.4%. This clonotype was observed many times. Antigen unknown. Looked up from germline, CDR1 is SGHVS and CDR2 is FQNEAQ. This CDR3 spans 14 amino acids. Trimming took 6 bases from V and 1 from J; bases not matched to a gene: 3. This TCR was sampled from a human donor in good health (CMV status not recorded). Some clones in this sample may be carry-over from other donors' samples. Sample: PBMCs. The V gene is TRBV7-8, the J gene TRBJ1-5; 7 bases align to TRBD1. CDR3: CASRPQGSNQPQHF. Here the CDR3 DNA reads TGTGCCAGCAGACCACAGGGGAGCAATCAGCCCCAGCATTTT.